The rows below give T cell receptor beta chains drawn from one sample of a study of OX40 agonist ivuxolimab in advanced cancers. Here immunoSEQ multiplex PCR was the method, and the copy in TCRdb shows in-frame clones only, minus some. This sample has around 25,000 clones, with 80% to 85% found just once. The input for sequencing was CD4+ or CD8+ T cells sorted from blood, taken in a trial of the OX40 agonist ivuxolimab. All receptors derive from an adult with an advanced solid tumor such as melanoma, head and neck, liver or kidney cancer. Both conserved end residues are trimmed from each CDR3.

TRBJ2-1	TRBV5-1	ASSQGDYSYNEQF
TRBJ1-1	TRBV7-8	ASSVLRGETEAF
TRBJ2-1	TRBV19	ASSITSGRVNEQF
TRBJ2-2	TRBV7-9	ASSPGQGGTGELF
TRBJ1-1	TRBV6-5	ASSYSTDPAEAF
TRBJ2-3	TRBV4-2	ASSQLALGADTQY
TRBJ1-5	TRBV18	ASSPRAGEGNQPQH
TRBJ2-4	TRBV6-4	ASRIPLAERAKNIQY
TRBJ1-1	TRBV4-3	ASSTGLNTEAF
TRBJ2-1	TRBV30	AWTSGYNEQF
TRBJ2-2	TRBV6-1	ASSELAGGNTGELF
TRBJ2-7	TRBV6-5	ASSRLTYEQY
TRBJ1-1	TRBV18	ASSPGGEAF
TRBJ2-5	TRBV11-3	ASSLGSETQY
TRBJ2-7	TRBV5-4	ASSLKGTNEQY
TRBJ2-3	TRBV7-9	ASSIGGGSSTDTQY
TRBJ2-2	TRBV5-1	ASSLRSGTSGTGELF
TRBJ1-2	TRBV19	ASSPNRAANYGYT
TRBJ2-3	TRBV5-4	ASGGDTQY
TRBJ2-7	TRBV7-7	ASSSGPSYEQY
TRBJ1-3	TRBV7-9	ASIPDSSGHTIY
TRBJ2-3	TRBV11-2	ASSPVALGTDTQY
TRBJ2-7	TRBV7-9	ASSLGGGSSYEQY
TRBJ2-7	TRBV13	ASSLVGSSEYGEQY
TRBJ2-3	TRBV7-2	ASSLVPDTQY
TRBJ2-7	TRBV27	ASSPVGVAEY
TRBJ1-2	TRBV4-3	ASSQVRTGGSYGYT
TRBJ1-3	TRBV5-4	ASSLAGTGNTIY